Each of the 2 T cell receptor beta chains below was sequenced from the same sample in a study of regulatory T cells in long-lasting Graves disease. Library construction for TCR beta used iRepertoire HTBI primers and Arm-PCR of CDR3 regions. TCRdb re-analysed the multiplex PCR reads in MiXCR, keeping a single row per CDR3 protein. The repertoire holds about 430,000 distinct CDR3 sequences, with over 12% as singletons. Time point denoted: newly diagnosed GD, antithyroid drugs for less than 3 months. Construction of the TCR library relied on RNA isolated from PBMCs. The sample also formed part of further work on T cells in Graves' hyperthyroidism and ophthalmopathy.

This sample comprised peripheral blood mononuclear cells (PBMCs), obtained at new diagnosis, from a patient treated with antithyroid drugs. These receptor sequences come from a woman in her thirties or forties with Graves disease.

The CDR3 DNA reads as TGTGCCAGCAGCTCCAGGGAAGGACTAGCGGATCGGAACACCGGGGAGCTGTTTTTT. Its protein is CASSSREGLADRNTGELFF. The chain has TRBV13 and TRBJ2-2; 10 bases fit TRBD2. Germline V CDR1 and CDR2: PRHDT, FYEKMQ (reference sequence). J was trimmed by 1 base and V by 4 bases; bases with no gene match: 12. The CDR3 runs to 19 residues.

CDR3 region: CASSGTGGDTQYF. CDR3 DNA: TGTGCCAGCTCAGGGACAGGGGGCGATACGCAGTATTTT. The genes are TRBV18 and TRBJ2-3; 12 positions agree with TRBD1. The CDR3 consists of 13 residues. Germline trimming cut 5 bases from V and 6 bases from J; bases unmatched to any gene: 0. Germline lookup yields CDR1 KGHSH and CDR2 LQKENI.